The 13 T cell receptor beta chains given below trace back to one sample, sequenced in a study of cytomegalovirus exposure and HLA in healthy donors. Repertoires were generated with immunoSEQ multiplex PCR, while TCRdb's copy carries only in-frame clones and drops some. The sample contains about 50,000 clones, around nine tenths of which appear only once. Sequenced sample: PBMCs. The receptors were sampled from a man younger than 35 in good health and CMV-seronegative.

CDR3: CASSPRVNTEAFF. The DNA of the CDR3 is TGCGCCAGCAGCCCCAGGGTGAACACTGAAGCTTTCTTT. The chain carries TRBV4-1 and TRBJ1-1; D may be TRBD1 (5 bases). Germline V CDR1 and CDR2: MGHRA, YSYEKL. V was clipped by 4 bases and J by 0 bases, with 6 bases between them. CDR3 length: 13 amino acids.

The chain has TRBV5-6 and TRBJ1-5, with D tentatively TRBD1 (6 bases). The germline V gene encodes CDR1 SGHDT and CDR2 YYEEEE. This CDR3 has 16 residues. Deletions cut 1 base from V and 4 bases from J, with 15 bases between. The CDR3 region has the DNA TGTGCCAGCAGCTTGTTTCTCAGGGGTGGGAATCAGCCCCAGCATTTT. This translates into CASSLFLRGGNQPQHF.

The chain recombines TRBV7-9 with TRBJ2-7; D uncertain. CDR3 size: 18 residues. V was cut by 3 bases and J by 4 bases, with 25 bases left in between. Germline V gene data show CDR1 as SEHNR and CDR2 as FQNEAQ (reference sequence). The CDR3: CASSFPRSDHRGIYEQYF. The CDR3 DNA reads TGTGCCAGCAGCTTTCCGAGGTCAGACCACCGAGGAATTTACGAGCAGTACTTC.

This clone is a singleton in its sample. The chain links TRBV28 to TRBJ2-1, with a possible D match to TRBD2 (6 bases). Germline loops: CDR1 MDHEN, CDR2 SYDVKM. This CDR3 comprises 16 residues. Trimming took off 2 bases at V and 5 bases at J, with 16 bases between the two ends. As DNA, the CDR3 is TGTGCCAGCAGTTTACGGCGGGGCCTTCTCCACAATGAGCAGTTCTTC. It yields the protein CASSLRRGLLHNEQFF.

This sequence joins TRBV4-3 and TRBJ1-1; D is uncertain. Germline V gives CDR1 LGHNA, CDR2 YSLEER. Trimming removed 4 bases from V and 4 bases from J, with 10 bases in between. This CDR3 contains 13 residues. CDR3 DNA: TGCGCCAGCAGCCCTGAGTCGGGCACTGAAGCTTTCTTT. This gives the protein CASSPESGTEAFF.

The chain recombines TRBV4-3 with TRBJ1-1, with 7 bases matching TRBD1. The CDR3 length is 16 residues. V lost 0 bases to trimming and J lost 6 bases; unmatched junction nucleotides: 10. CDR1 and CDR2 from the germline V gene are LGHNA and YSLEER. CDR3 protein: CASSQDPRGRLPEAFF. The CDR3 DNA reads TGCGCCAGCAGCCAAGATCCTAGGGGGCGCTTACCTGAAGCTTTCTTT.

The chain is built from TRBV14 and TRBJ2-2; D not certain. The CDR3 is 14 amino acids. Trimming took 4 bases from V and 2 from J, leaving 8 bases between them. Per the germline V gene, CDR1 is SGHDN and CDR2 is FVKESK. The CDR3 DNA follows: TGTGCCAGCAGCCGGCAGACTAACACCGGGGAGCTGTTTTTT. This sequence encodes CASSRQTNTGELFF. Looking up the rest from reference TRBV14 and TRBJ2-2 gives the full variable domain: EAGVTQFPSHSVIEKGQTVTLRCDPISGHDNLYWYRRVMGKEIKFLLHFVKESKQDESGMPNNRFLAERTGGTYSTLKVQPAELEDSGVYFCASSRQTNTGELFFGEGSRLTVL.

The V and J genes are TRBV19 and TRBJ2-6, with 9 bases that match TRBD2. Germline V gene data show CDR1 as LNHDA and CDR2 as SQIVND (reference sequence). There are 18 residues in the CDR3. The junction had 6 bases not matched to a gene; V was cut back by 1 base and J by 2 bases. The CDR3 loop is CASSIASGRSTGANVLTF. CDR3 sequence (DNA): TGTGCCAGTAGTATAGCAAGCGGGAGGAGCACTGGGGCCAACGTCCTGACTTTC.

The chain links TRBV7-9 to TRBJ2-1; D is undetermined. The V end was cut by 2 bases, the J end by 9 bases, with 17 bases between. Germline assignment: CDR1 SEHNR and CDR2 FQNEAQ (reference sequence). The CDR3 runs 15 residues. The CDR3 DNA reads as TGTGCCAGCAGCTTACTTCAGCAGGCTGGGCTTGAGCAGTTCTTC. Protein sequence: CASSLLQQAGLEQFF.

The chain links TRBV5-1 to TRBJ2-7, with 8 bases lining up with TRBD1. Germline V gene data show CDR1 as SGHRS and CDR2 as YFSETQ. Unmatched junction bases numbered 3, after V lost 4 bases and J lost 6 bases. The CDR3 extends over 12 amino acids. The CDR3 coding sequence is TGCGCCAGCAGCGGACAGGGCGGCGAGCAGTACTTC. It yields the protein CASSGQGGEQYF.

This rearrangement joins TRBV9 to TRBJ1-4, with 8 bases matching TRBD1. With V trimmed by 5 bases and J by 8 bases, 5 bases remained unmatched. Looked up from germline, CDR1 is SGDLS and CDR2 is YYNGEE. This CDR3 is built from 13 residues. In nucleotides, the CDR3 is TGTGCCAGCAGACAGGGGGTAGGCGAAAAACTGTTTTTT. Its protein product is CASRQGVGEKLFF.

This clone was seen just once. The chain links TRBV7-6 to TRBJ2-2, with D unresolved. Germline V gives CDR1 SGHVS, CDR2 FNYEAQ. The germline V and J ends were trimmed by 0 bases and 1 base, with 6 bases remaining between them. The CDR3 extends over 15 amino acids. The CDR3 sequence is CASSLAGMNTGELFF. The CDR3 bases are TGTGCCAGCAGCTTAGCGGGCATGAACACCGGGGAGCTGTTTTTT.

The genes are TRBV2 and TRBJ2-3, with a weak D call TRBD2 (6 bases). Germline CDR1 and CDR2: SNHLY and FYNNEI. The CDR3 totals 16 residues. Trimming cost V 3 bases and J 0 bases, with 13 bases left between them. For the CDR3, the DNA is TGTGCCAGCAGTGAGACGGCGGGATCTAGCACAGATACGCAGTATTTT. Protein product: CASSETAGSSTDTQYF.